This T cell receptor beta chain was identified during a study of CD8 T cells in Susac syndrome. Across the study: Active disease was present in about 6 of the sequenced Susac syndrome patients, and remission in under 10. The Susac syndrome patients were therapy-naive, on corticosteroids, or on intravenous immunoglobulin alone at blood draw.

The sample holds one count of this clonotype. Reverse transcription of about 0.5 to 1 ug RNA used random hexamers. TCRdb re-called the immunoSEQ multiplex PCR reads through MiXCR, storing one row per CDR3 protein. The sample includes more than 85,000 distinct CDR3 sequences, roughly 94% seen only once; the top ten take 0.3% to 0.35%. CDR3 length equals 14 residues. Germline lookup yields CDR1 SQVTM and CDR2 ANQGSEA. The V and J ends lost 5 bases and 4 bases, in that order; junction bases with no gene match: 7. The source of this sequence is a human donor with Susac syndrome. The sequenced sample was CD4+ T cells from PBMCs. The rearrangement uses TRBV29-1 and TRBJ2-3; 9 bases line up with TRBD2. DNA of the CDR3: TGCAGCGTTTCCCCGGGACTAGCATCAGATACGCAGTATTTT. Encoded protein: CSVSPGLASDTQYF.